This section outlines one T cell receptor (beta chain) sequence together with its context. Its antigen is unknown. The data were produced by immunoSEQ multiplex PCR, yet TCRdb's version contains in-frame clones alone and is incomplete. The table has 300,000 to 450,000 clones, about 90% seen once. The sample originates from a study of Ad26.COV2.S vaccination and SARS-CoV-2 variants. Germline V gene sequence: CDR1 KGHDR, CDR2 SFDVKD. The ends lost 6 bases at V and 4 bases at J; junction bases unmatched: 0. There are 14 residues in the CDR3. Findings and limits, study-wide: Placebo recipients trailed vaccine recipients in spike-specific TCR breadth. Total T cell responses may have been underestimated by the TCR breadth and depth analyses. Reports say spike-specific CD8+ and CD4+ T cell responses covered substantial breadth after vaccination.

This chain connects TRBV24-1 to TRBJ2-3; 13 bases are a match to TRBD2. This specimen consisted of peripheral blood, obtained after recovery from COVID-19. The receptor comes from a human donor who had recovered from COVID-19. CDR3 coding DNA: TGTGCCACCAGTACTAGCGGGGGGGCAGATACGCAGTATTTT. It codes for CATSTSGGADTQYF.